The 21 T cell receptor beta chains in this list originate from one sample, sequenced in a study of PD-L1 blockade in urothelial cancer. Method: immunoSEQ multiplex PCR; TCRdb's copy keeps in-frame clones and lacks some. The sample holds under 130,000 clones; over 75% are singletons and the top ten take around 2.4%. Here the sequenced sample was PBMCs, taken around atezolizumab (anti-PD-L1) treatment. These receptors were collected from a man in his fifties with urothelial cancer.

The chain links TRBV6-5 to TRBJ1-5, with D possibly being TRBD1 (5 bases). Deletions cut 9 bases from V and 4 bases from J, with 19 bases between. The CDR3 has 15 residues. CDR1 and CDR2 (germline): MNHEY, SVGAGI. CDR3 coding DNA: TGTGCCAGTACCCCATGGGGCAGGACGAATCAGCCCCAGCATTTT. This translates into CASTPWGRTNQPQHF.

About this clone: Since no conserved phenylalanine or tryptophan closes the CDR3, a read error is the likely cause. No DNA is shown, since the ends of the CDR3 on it are uncertain; the CDR3 is the one TCRdb lists. This sequence joins TRBV28 and TRBJ2-7; the listed D gene, TRBD1, was not tested against the DNA. The CDR3 is 12 residues long, ends included. Germline V gives CDR1 MDHEN, CDR2 SYDVKM. The CDR3 region is CASSSGRAGWSY.

This chain connects TRBV28 to TRBJ1-1; TRBD1 agrees at 8 bases. The V gene's germline CDR1 is MDHEN and CDR2 SYDVKM. The CDR3 is 15 amino acids. The V and J ends lost 4 bases and 1 base, in that order; junction bases with no gene match: 5. The CDR3 is CASSSRGTGNTEAFF. The CDR3 nucleotides read TGTGCCAGCAGTTCCCGCGGGACAGGGAACACTGAAGCTTTCTTT.

V gene TRBV7-3 combines with J gene TRBJ2-5, with 8 bases identical to TRBD2. CDR1 is SGHTA, CDR2 FQGTGA, per germline. CDR3 length: 16 residues. Germline trimming cut 0 bases from V and 0 bases from J; bases unmatched to any gene: 3. The DNA of the CDR3 is TGTGCCAGCAGCTTAACTGGGACTAGTTACCAAGAGACCCAGTACTTC. Translation: CASSLTGTSYQETQYF. Drawing the rest from reference TRBV7-3 and TRBJ2-5, the complete variable domain is GAGVSQTPSNKVTEKGKYVELRCDPISGHTALYWYRQSLGQGPEFLIYFQGTGAADDSGLPNDRFFAVRPEGSVSTLKIQRTERGDSAVYLCASSLTGTSYQETQYFGPGTRLLVL.

The chain employs TRBV18 and TRBJ1-1, with D possibly being TRBD1 (6 bases). V gave up 5 bases and J gave up 3 bases, with 10 bases separating them. This CDR3 spans 13 amino acids. CDR1 is KGHSH, CDR2 LQKENI, per germline. The CDR3 spells CASSTNRDTEAFF. CDR3 DNA sequence: TGTGCCAGCTCAACAAACAGGGACACTGAAGCTTTCTTT.

The chain links TRBV21-1 to TRBJ2-3; the table assigns TRBD2, which was not confirmed against the DNA. TRBV21-1 is marked as a pseudogene. The CDR3 is 16 amino acids. CDR3 residues: CASRRRTSVSTDTQYF. DNA of the CDR3: TGTGCCAGCCGGAGGAGGACTAGCGTCAGCACAGATACGCAGTATTTT.

This clone has a single count. The rearrangement links TRBV28 to TRBJ1-4; no definite D call. The CDR3 is 14 amino acids. CDR1 is MDHEN, CDR2 SYDVKM, per germline. V was trimmed by 7 bases and J by 15 bases, leaving 24 bases between them. CDR3 sequence (DNA): TGTGCCAGCACCCTAATAGGCTCCCATGTGGAGGTGTTTTTT. This gives the protein CASTLIGSHVEVFF.

The V call is TRBV5-4, the J call TRBJ2-3; D may be TRBD1 (6 bases). V lost 3 bases and J lost 10, with 18 bases in between. The CDR3 sequence is 14 residues long. Germline values: CDR1 SGHNT, CDR2 YYREEE (reference sequence). As DNA, the CDR3 is TGTGCCAGCAGCTCCCCCAGGGGAGAGACTGCGCAGTATTTT. As protein: CASSSPRGETAQYF.

The genes are TRBV6-4 and TRBJ1-6; D possibly corresponds to TRBD1 (5 bases). The CDR3 spans 13 residues. Between the trimmed V and J ends, which lost 6 bases and 5 bases, there was a span of 8 bases. Germline values: CDR1 MRHNA, CDR2 SNTAGT. Here the CDR3 DNA reads TGTGCCAGCAGCCGGGGGGATAATTCACCCCTCCACTTT. Its protein product is CASSRGDNSPLHF.

V is TRBV28 and J is TRBJ1-5; 8 bases align to TRBD1. Germline V gives CDR1 MDHEN, CDR2 SYDVKM. J was trimmed by 9 bases and V by 5 bases; bases with no gene match: 12. This CDR3 is built from 15 residues. CDR3 nucleotides: TGTGCCAGCAGTACGCCGGGACAGGCGTCTAGGCCCCAGCATTTT. As protein: CASSTPGQASRPQHF.

The rearrangement joins TRBV5-1 to TRBJ2-7; TRBD2 agrees at 12 bases. V lost 4 bases and J lost 6; bases outside the gene matches: 5. The CDR3 is made up of 14 amino acids. Germline V CDR1 and CDR2: SGHRS, YFSETQ. In DNA form, the CDR3 reads TGCGCCAGCAGCATGACTAGCGGGAGCCCCGAGCAGTACTTC. Amino acids: CASSMTSGSPEQYF.

With regard to this clone: One end of the junction is discordant with germline, which a read error may explain. The chain is built from TRBV5-8 and TRBJ1-2; no reliable D call. Germline loops: CDR1 SGHTS, CDR2 YDEGEE. CDR3 length: 14 amino acids. The CDR3 DNA reads as TGTGCCAGCAGCTTGAGCGGGATTAACTACGGCTACACCTTC. Amino acids: CASSLSGINYGYTF.

The CDR3 region has the DNA TGTGCCAGCAGCAAGGCCCGGACAGTCTCCTACGAGCAGTACTTC. Its protein is CASSKARTVSYEQYF. This chain joins TRBV21-1 and TRBJ2-7; the D segment call TRBD1 is taken from the table without a DNA check. TRBV21-1 is described as a pseudogene. The CDR3 is made up of 15 amino acids.

This chain links TRBV27 with TRBJ1-2; D remains ambiguous. The CDR3 totals 13 residues. Germline V gene lookup returns CDR1 MNHEY and CDR2 SMNVEV (reference sequence). Trimming took off 6 bases at V and 4 bases at J, with 12 bases between the two ends. Written as DNA, the CDR3 is TGTGCCAGCAGGAACGGGAGATCCTATGGCTACACCTTC. Its protein product is CASRNGRSYGYTF.

The genes are TRBV28 and TRBJ2-1; unclear D gene. The CDR3 loop spans 15 amino acids. V was clipped by 1 base and J by 6 bases, with 13 bases between them. Germline assignment: CDR1 MDHEN and CDR2 SYDVKM. The CDR3 nucleotides read TGTGCCAGCAGTTTATTCGACCCGCCTAGCAATGAGCAGTTCTTC. Translation gives CASSLFDPPSNEQFF.

This rearrangement joins TRBV7-3 to TRBJ2-6; 9 positions match TRBD1. From germline, CDR1 is SGHTA and CDR2 FQGTGA. The V gene end was trimmed by 5 bases and the J gene end by 2 bases; junction bases not matched to a gene: 7. The CDR3 consists of 17 residues. This chain's CDR3 is CASSQTRQGAGANVLTF. For the CDR3, the DNA is TGTGCCAGCAGCCAAACCCGACAGGGGGCTGGGGCCAACGTCCTGACTTTC.

The rearrangement links TRBV29-1 to TRBJ1-1, with D maybe TRBD1 (5 bases). Germline-derived CDR1 and CDR2 are SQVTM and ANQGSEA. V dropped 4 bases and J dropped 7 bases, with 7 bases sitting between them. This CDR3 spans 10 amino acids. In DNA form, the CDR3 reads TGCAGCGTTGCGGGGGGTGAAGCTTTCTTT. Its protein product is CSVAGGEAFF. The whole variable domain, remainder taken from reference TRBV29-1 and TRBJ1-1, is SAVISQKPSRDICQRGTSLTIQCQVDSQVTMMFWYRQQPGQSLTLIATANQGSEATYESGFVIDKFPISRPNLTFSTLTVSNMSPEDSSIYLCSVAGGEAFFGQGTRLTVV.

The chain has TRBV7-2 and TRBJ2-7; 8 nucleotides match TRBD2. Trimming at V came to 5 bases and at J to 4 bases, leaving 4 bases not matched to a gene. This CDR3 has 13 amino acids. Per germline, CDR1 SGHTA and CDR2 FQGNSA. CDR3 region: CASSEGLVYEQYF. The CDR3 nucleotides read TGTGCCAGCAGCGAGGGACTAGTTTACGAGCAGTACTTC. Looking up the rest from reference TRBV7-2 and TRBJ2-7 gives the full variable domain: GAGVSQSPSNKVTEKGKDVELRCDPISGHTALYWYRQSLGQGLEFLIYFQGNSAPDKSGLPSDRFSAERTGGSVSTLTIQRTQQEDSAVYLCASSEGLVYEQYFGPGTRLTVT.

This clone was counted between two and nine times. The CDR3 region has the DNA TGTGCCAGCAGCTCCCTAAGGGGGCACTACAATCAGCCCCAGCATTTT. Translation: CASSSLRGHYNQPQHF. The rearrangement uses TRBV11-2 and TRBJ1-5, with 7 bases aligning to TRBD1. The CDR3 covers 16 residues. The V gene's germline CDR1 is SGHAT and CDR2 FQNNGV. V shed 4 bases and J 3 bases; nucleotides not matched to a gene: 9. Full variable domain (outside the CDR3, taken from reference TRBV11-2 and TRBJ1-5): EAGVAQSPRYKIIEKRQSVAFWCNPISGHATLYWYQQILGQGPKLLIQFQNNGVVDDSQLPKDRFSAERLKGVDSTLKIQPAKLEDSAVYLCASSSLRGHYNQPQHFGDGTRLSIL.

This sequence joins TRBV5-1 and TRBJ1-1; D might be TRBD1 (6 bases). Trimming pared 4 bases from V and 5 bases from J, leaving 12 bases between. CDR1 is SGHRS, CDR2 YFSETQ, per germline. The CDR3 totals 13 residues. The CDR3 nucleotides read TGCGCCAGCAGCGACCACAGGGTTACTGAAGCTTTCTTT. Encoded protein: CASSDHRVTEAFF.

This clone was recorded once. V and J are TRBV18 and TRBJ2-3; D is possibly TRBD1 (6 bases). The CDR3 has 17 amino acids. V shed 0 bases and J shed 0 bases, with 13 bases lying between them. The germline CDR1 and CDR2 sequences are KGHSH and LQKENI. Written as DNA, the CDR3 is TGTGCCAGCTCACCACCCAGGGGTGGGTCTAGCACAGATACGCAGTATTTT. Protein: CASSPPRGGSSTDTQYF.